One and the same sample provided the 11 T cell receptor beta chains below, sequenced in a study of naive and memory T cell subsets. Ligated cDNA underwent four rounds of PCR with nested alpha and beta constant region primers and SP2. TCRdb independently ran MiXCR on the 5' RACE reads; one entry per CDR3 protein. The sample has about 62,000 distinct CDR3 sequences, 6.5% to 9% seen once. An oligonucleotide containing a UMI was ligated to the 3' end of TCR cDNA. Source of these receptors: a female donor in good health.

The rearrangement links TRBV7-9 to TRBJ2-5; TRBD2 might be the D (6 bases). The V gene lost 4 bases and the J gene lost 1 base, with 10 bases spanning the gap. Germline CDR1 and CDR2: SEHNR and FQNEAQ (reference sequence). The CDR3 has 14 residues. CDR3 sequence: CASSSREPQETQYF. The DNA for the CDR3 is TGTGCCAGCAGCTCCCGGGAGCCCCAAGAGACCCAGTACTTC.

This clonotype was detected ten times or more. The V and J genes are TRBV19 and TRBJ2-7; 12 nucleotides align to TRBD1. Germline V lookup: CDR1 LNHDA, CDR2 SQIVND (reference sequence). Trimming cost V 5 bases and J 4 bases; bases outside gene matches: 3. The CDR3 length is 14 residues. CDR3 in amino acids: CASSPGQGAYEQYF. CDR3 bases: TGTGCCAGTAGTCCGGGACAGGGGGCATACGAGCAGTACTTC.

Only a few counts were recorded for this clonotype. The V gene is TRBV28, the J gene TRBJ1-2, with D possibly matching TRBD1 (6 bases). The V and J ends lost 4 bases and 4 bases respectively, with 10 bases between them. CDR1 and CDR2 (germline): MDHEN, SYDVKM. The CDR3 extends over 13 amino acids. CDR3 sequence: CASSWGGGYGYTF. The CDR3, as DNA: TGTGCCAGCAGTTGGGGAGGGGGCTATGGCTACACCTTC.

V usage is TRBV29-1 and J usage is TRBJ2-3; D possibly matches TRBD1 or TRBD2 (5 bases each). The CDR3 loop spans 13 amino acids. The V gene lost 5 bases and the J gene lost 4 bases, with 13 bases spanning the gap. Germline assignment: CDR1 SQVTM and CDR2 ANQGSEA. Here the CDR3 DNA reads TGCAGCGTTCGTGGGGGTAGACCAGATACGCAGTATTTT. It encodes CSVRGGRPDTQYF.

The chain employs TRBV12-3 or TRBV12-4 and TRBJ2-3; possibly TRBD1 for D (5 bases). CDR3 length equals 13 residues. Trimming shortened V by 3 bases and J by 4 bases, and 8 bases separated the two germline ends. CDR3 protein: CASSFGAPDTQYF. The CDR3 region has the DNA TGTGCCAGCAGTTTTGGGGCACCAGATACGCAGTATTTT.

The CDR3 DNA sequence: TGCAGCGTCCCATGGGGGCAGGGGGCCTACAATGAGCAGTTCTTC. Translated, it gives CSVPWGQGAYNEQFF. The rearrangement joins TRBV29-1 to TRBJ2-1, with 7 bases matching TRBD1. Germline V CDR1 and CDR2: SQVTM, ANQGSEA. This CDR3 comprises 15 residues. Unmatched junction bases numbered 10, after V lost 6 bases and J lost 2 bases.

This clonotype was seen a handful of times. The V call is TRBV18, the J call TRBJ1-5; TRBD1 matches 9 bases. V lost 5 bases and J lost 6; bases outside the gene matches: 8. CDR1 and CDR2 (germline): KGHSH, LQKENI. CDR3 size: 15 residues. The CDR3 spells CASSAGQGLGQPQHF. The DNA for the CDR3 is TGTGCCAGCTCAGCGGGACAGGGTTTAGGTCAGCCCCAGCATTTT.

A note on this clonotype: Sequence at one end of the junction differs from germline and may be a read error. The CDR3: CASSIRGRVDGDTF. CDR3 nucleotide sequence: TGTGCCAGTAGTATAAGGGGGCGCGTGGATGGCGACACCTTC. The rearrangement links TRBV19 to TRBJ1-2; TRBD1 aligns across 7 bases. The length of the CDR3 is 14 residues. Germline V gives CDR1 LNHDA, CDR2 SQIVND (reference sequence).

In its sample, this clonotype was seen a few times. The J gene is TRBJ2-7, the V gene TRBV5-4, with 15 bases aligning to TRBD2. V trimming: 3 bases; J trimming: 1 base; junction bases outside the gene matches: 2. The CDR3 consists of 16 residues. Germline V lookup: CDR1 SGHNT, CDR2 YYREEE (reference sequence). CDR3 DNA sequence: TGTGCCAGCAGCTGGACTAGCGGGGGGGGATCCTACGAGCAGTACTTC. Protein product: CASSWTSGGGSYEQYF.

This clonotype was seen ten or more times. V and J are TRBV20-1 and TRBJ2-2; TRBD1 matches 7 bases. The CDR3 covers 15 residues. The V segment lost 4 bases and the J segment 6 bases; nucleotides outside the gene matches: 11. From germline, CDR1 is DFQATT and CDR2 SNEGSKA (reference sequence). This CDR3 is CSAIIPTGWPGELFF. The CDR3 DNA sequence: TGCAGTGCTATTATTCCGACAGGGTGGCCCGGGGAGCTGTTTTTT.

This clonotype was found many times. The CDR3 loop reads CASSESAGGIGQPQHF. The DNA of the CDR3 is TGTGCCAGCAGTGAATCGGCAGGGGGGATCGGGCAGCCCCAGCATTTT. This chain uses TRBV6-1 with TRBJ1-5; 7 nucleotides match TRBD1. Germline loops: CDR1 MNHNS, CDR2 SASEGT. This CDR3 contains 16 residues. V lost 2 bases and J lost 7; bases outside the gene matches: 11.